This entry lists 15 T cell receptor beta chains sequenced from one sample in a study of spatial heterogeneity in lung cancer. General study findings and limits: Mutation tallies in tumors tracked expanded intratumoral alpha and beta TCR counts.

What these receptors recognize is not known. Documented time point: sample taken at primary tumor resection. TCRdb reprocessed the 5' RACE reads via MiXCR and lists one record per CDR3 protein. This table holds around 680 distinct CDR3 sequences, around 10% found once. The sample was lung tumor tissue, taken at surgery. The receptors were sampled from a female donor with early-stage non-small cell lung cancer.

This clonotype is judged large. In a library made to pick up alpha chains, this beta chain is a stray read with a size that means little. The chain recombines TRBV7-2 with TRBJ2-7; 7 positions agree with TRBD1. The germline V gene encodes CDR1 SGHTA and CDR2 FQGNSA. The V and J ends lost 4 bases and 3 bases, in that order; junction bases with no gene match: 3. This CDR3 spans 13 amino acids. This CDR3 is CASSSRDSYEQYF. The CDR3 coding sequence is TGTGCCAGCAGCTCCAGGGACAGCTACGAGCAGTACTTC. Full variable domain (missing parts from reference TRBV7-2 and TRBJ2-7): GAGVSQSPSNKVTEKGKDVELRCDPISGHTALYWYRQSLGQGLEFLIYFQGNSAPDKSGLPSDRFSAERTGGSVSTLTIQRTQQEDSAVYLCASSSRDSYEQYFGPGTRLTVT.

This clonotype was seen more than once but under ten times. With the library built for alpha chains, this beta chain is off target and its frequency is not meaningful. The gene calls are TRBV20-1 and TRBJ1-3; D remains unclear. V was cut by 6 bases and J by 4 bases, with 16 bases left in between. The CDR3 contains 14 residues. Germline V gives CDR1 DFQATT, CDR2 SNEGSKA (reference sequence). The CDR3 loop reads CSAPDVAGGNTIYF. In nucleotides, the CDR3 is TGCAGTGCCCCGGACGTGGCGGGAGGAAACACCATATATTTT.

By share, this clonotype ranks as medium-sized. Because it lacks the conserved phenylalanine or tryptophan at the end, this CDR3 is likely a read error. The DNA is omitted, as the CDR3 cannot be located on it reliably, and the CDR3 follows TCRdb's listing. Since it is a stray read in a library aimed at alpha chains, this beta chain has a size that is not meaningful. The genes are TRBV7-2 and TRBJ2-7; TRBD2 is the table's D call, not checked against the DNA. The V gene's germline CDR1 is SGHTA and CDR2 FQGNSA. The length of the CDR3 is 13 amino acids, counting both ends. The CDR3 sequence: CASSLVTSGRPSL.

In its sample, this clonotype ranks as medium-sized. This beta chain is a stray sequence in a library constructed for alpha chains; its clone size is not meaningful. In nucleotides, the CDR3 is TGTGCCAGCAAAATAGACACCGGGGAGCTGTTTTTT. As protein: CASKIDTGELFF. The chain combines TRBV2 with TRBJ2-2; no clear D. The CDR3 has 12 amino acids. V gave up 7 bases and J gave up 3 bases, with 6 bases separating them. Germline CDR1 and CDR2: SNHLY and FYNNEI.

Judged by abundance, this clonotype is medium-sized. This beta chain slipped into a library made for alpha chains as a stray read, so its size is not meaningful. V gene TRBV7-2 combines with J gene TRBJ2-1, with 12 positions matching TRBD2. CDR3 length equals 14 residues. CDR1 SGHTA and CDR2 FQGNSA come from the germline V gene. V was clipped by 0 bases and J by 10 bases; unmatched bases: 1. CDR3 in amino acids: CASSLATSGREQFF. The CDR3 nucleotides are TGTGCCAGCAGCTTAGCGACTAGCGGGAGAGAGCAGTTCTTC.

This clonotype is medium-sized within its sample. Within a library made for alpha chains, this beta chain is off target, and its count is uninformative. This sequence joins TRBV7-9 and TRBJ2-5, with TRBD2 identical over 8 bases. Germline CDR1 SEHNR, CDR2 FQNEAQ (reference sequence). V gave up 3 bases and J gave up 3 bases; unmatched junction bases: 15. CDR3 length: 18 amino acids. The CDR3 DNA is TGTGCCAGCAGCTTCGGGTGGGCTAGCGGGTCGGTGAAAGAGACCCAGTACTTC. Translation gives CASSFGWASGSVKETQYF.

Worth noting for this clonotype: Within a library made for alpha chains, this beta chain is off target, and its count is uninformative. The chain employs TRBV3-1 and TRBJ1-3, with a weak D call TRBD1 (5 bases). V was cut by 3 bases and J by 8 bases, with 17 bases left in between. Looked up from germline, CDR1 is LGHDT and CDR2 is YNNKEL (reference sequence). The CDR3 spans 15 residues. In DNA, the CDR3 is TGTGCCAGCAGCCACGTGGTAATGGGGCTGCACACCATATATTTT. As protein: CASSHVVMGLHTIYF.

This clonotype is large within its sample. A library prepared for alpha chains yielded this beta chain as an off-target read; its size is of little meaning. J is TRBJ2-5 and V is TRBV20-1, with D uncertain. Germline CDR1 and CDR2: DFQATT and SNEGSKA (reference sequence). V shed 3 bases and J shed 4 bases, with 18 bases lying between them. This CDR3 is built from 15 residues. The CDR3 coding sequence is TGCAGTGCTAGTGAAGATTGGGCAAGAGGAGAGACCCAGTACTTC. This sequence encodes CSASEDWARGETQYF.

This clonotype was found a few times. The library was built for alpha chains, so this beta chain is an off-target read and its size means little. CDR3 sequence (DNA): TGTGCCAGCAGTTCCAGGGAAGATCAGCCCCAGCATTTT. It encodes CASSSREDQPQHF. This sequence joins TRBV27 and TRBJ1-5; weak D call: TRBD1 (5 bases). Germline CDR1 MNHEY, CDR2 SMNVEV (reference sequence). The length of the CDR3 is 13 residues. V shed 4 bases and J shed 5 bases, with 9 bases lying between them.

This clonotype is deemed medium-sized. Within a library made for alpha chains, this beta chain is off target, and its count is uninformative. The chain links TRBV29-1 to TRBJ2-3; 8 positions match TRBD2. CDR1 is SQVTM, CDR2 ANQGSEA, per germline. The V gene end was trimmed by 3 bases and the J gene end by 6 bases; junction bases not matched to a gene: 2. The CDR3 runs to 12 residues. The CDR3 spells CSVEGGGDTQYF. The CDR3 bases are TGCAGCGTTGAGGGCGGGGGGGATACGCAGTATTTT.

This clonotype has only a few counts. For a library built for alpha chains, this beta chain is a stray read; little rests on its size. The J gene is TRBJ2-2, the V gene TRBV24-1, with 7 bases that match TRBD1. The CDR3 runs to 16 residues. V lost 4 bases, J lost 4 bases, and 8 bases stayed unmatched. CDR1 and CDR2 (germline): KGHDR, SFDVKD. CDR3 nucleotides: TGTGCCACCAGTGACTCGGGACAGATCCTCACCGGGGAGCTGTTTTTT. Translating gives CATSDSGQILTGELFF.

By its share, this clonotype is large. This beta chain slipped into a library made for alpha chains as a stray read, so its size is not meaningful. This rearrangement joins TRBV4-2 to TRBJ2-5; perhaps TRBD2 as D (5 bases). Germline assignment: CDR1 LGHNA and CDR2 YNFKEQ. CDR3 size: 15 residues. Deletions cut 0 bases from V and 5 bases from J, with 13 bases between. This CDR3 is CASSQEVGGGETQYF. The CDR3 nucleotides read TGTGCCAGCAGCCAAGAGGTCGGAGGAGGCGAGACCCAGTACTTC.

This clonotype is large. This beta chain represents an off-target read in a library built for alpha chains; its size is of limited meaning. The chain joins TRBV6-2 or TRBV6-3 to TRBJ2-5, with D uncertain. Germline lookup yields CDR1 MNHEY and CDR2 SVGEGT. Trimming pared 1 base from V and 3 bases from J, leaving 3 bases between. This CDR3 has 12 amino acids. The CDR3 spells CASSYYEETQYF. The CDR3 DNA reads TGTGCCAGCAGTTACTATGAAGAGACCCAGTACTTC.

Relative to its sample, this clonotype is hyperexpanded. This beta chain turned up in a library designed for alpha chains; as an off-target read, its abundance says little. Written as DNA, the CDR3 is TGTGCCAGCAGAAGGCCAGGGACGAATGAAAAACTGTTTTTT. It yields the protein CASRRPGTNEKLFF. The chain has TRBV11-2 and TRBJ1-4, with a possible D match to TRBD1 (5 bases). Per germline, CDR1 SGHAT and CDR2 FQNNGV. Trimming shortened V by 6 bases and J by 5 bases, and 13 bases separated the two germline ends. The CDR3 contains 14 residues. The whole variable domain, remainder taken from reference TRBV11-2 and TRBJ1-4, is EAGVAQSPRYKIIEKRQSVAFWCNPISGHATLYWYQQILGQGPKLLIQFQNNGVVDDSQLPKDRFSAERLKGVDSTLKIQPAKLEDSAVYLCASRRPGTNEKLFFGSGTQLSVL.

A remark on this clonotype: For a library built for alpha chains, this beta chain is a stray read; little rests on its size. The gene calls are TRBV11-2 and TRBJ2-7; the D gene is possibly TRBD2 (5 bases). CDR1 SGHAT and CDR2 FQNNGV come from the germline V gene. Between the trimmed V and J ends, which lost 0 bases and 4 bases, there was a span of 10 bases. CDR3 length: 14 amino acids. This CDR3 is CASSLDPGRYEQYF. DNA for the CDR3: TGTGCCAGCAGCTTAGATCCGGGAAGGTACGAGCAGTACTTC.